This T cell receptor beta chain was identified in a study of blood T cell repertoires in COVID-19. Study at large: Acute-phase and convalescent COVID-19 samples originated in the United States, Italy and Spain. T cells, B-cell-depleted T cells, or PBMCs supplied cDNA or gDNA.

Deletions cut 1 base from V and 6 bases from J, with 7 bases between. This CDR3 has 13 amino acids. Germline loops: CDR1 SGHTA, CDR2 FQGNSA. Methods used by the authors: Estimates of nucleated cell counts were drawn from the amplification of reference gene primers. This table comes from immunoSEQ multiplex PCR, and its TCRdb copy is limited to in-frame clones, with some not included. V and J calls and clone size are those listed in that table; D and trimming were worked out from the DNA. The sample records some 130,000 clones, approximately 88% being singletons. The chain is built from TRBV7-2 and TRBJ2-1; D ambiguous. The receptor was isolated from a man aged 50-59 years with acute or convalescent COVID-19. What was sequenced was peripheral blood. The CDR3 here is CASSLGGSNEQFF. In DNA form, the CDR3 reads TGTGCCAGCAGCTTAGGTGGTAGCAATGAGCAGTTCTTC.